This T cell receptor (beta chain) was sequenced during a study of T cell clonotyping in hematopoietic cell transplantation. Study-level information: Cytoreduction preceded collection of pretransplant recipient samples.

The time point here: recipient sample about 28 days before transplant, after cytoreduction. Using immunoSEQ multiplex PCR, the repertoire was profiled, and TCRdb retains in-frame clones only, with some absent. The sample yields tens of thousands of clones, approximately 81% seen once. As for this clone: As yet, its antigen is unknown.

Germline V gene data show CDR1 as LNHDA and CDR2 as SQIVND (reference sequence). The CDR3 length is 15 residues. Trimming shortened V by 4 bases and J by 4 bases, and 16 bases separated the two germline ends. General observations from the study: Recipient TCR diversity dropped after transplant; expanded clonotypes rose from day 30 to 180.

Here the sequenced sample was peripheral blood mononuclear cells, taken before stem cell transplant. The origin of this receptor is a man aged 55 to 70 with acute myeloid leukemia. Some clones in this sample may be carry-over from other donors' samples. This rearrangement joins TRBV19 to TRBJ1-2, with a weak D call TRBD1 (5 bases). This CDR3 reads CASSTPGTDIYGYTF. As DNA, the CDR3 is TGTGCCAGTAGTACTCCCGGGACGGACATCTATGGCTACACCTTC.